A selection of T cell receptor beta chains follows, all from one sample in a study of cytomegalovirus exposure and HLA in healthy donors. Here immunoSEQ multiplex PCR was the method, and the copy in TCRdb shows in-frame clones only, minus some. The repertoire consists of 100,000 to 150,000 clones, with roughly 85% occurring once and the leading ten covering roughly 3.7%. Specimen: PBMCs. The source of these receptors is a woman in her 40s in good health and CMV-seropositive. Both conserved end residues are part of each CDR3. Each record gives: D gene, V gene, clone size, CDR3 length, J gene, CDR3 DNA, CDR3 protein. The D gene is left open where the match is weak. Where a row states a size, it is once, few, many or the class of an expanded clone; other rows omit it.

d_call: .; v_call: TRBV7-9; clone_size: .; cdr3_length: 17; j_call: TRBJ1-1; cdr3_nt: TGTTCCAGCAGCTTATGGCCCGCAGGGCGAATGAACACTGAAGCTTTCTTT; cdr3_aa: CSSSLWPAGRMNTEAFF
d_call: .; v_call: TRBV6-4; clone_size: few; cdr3_length: 14; j_call: TRBJ1-1; cdr3_nt: TGTGCCAGCAGTGAAAGATTTGAGGACACTGAAGCTTTCTTT; cdr3_aa: CASSERFEDTEAFF
d_call: TRBD1; v_call: TRBV2; clone_size: .; cdr3_length: 15; j_call: TRBJ2-7; cdr3_nt: TGTGCCAGCAGGCCTCCGGGACAGGGCGACTACGAGCAGTACTTC; cdr3_aa: CASRPPGQGDYEQYF
d_call: .; v_call: TRBV5-8; clone_size: .; cdr3_length: 11; j_call: TRBJ1-1; cdr3_nt: TGTGCCAGCAGCCAGGTTCGTGAAGCTTTCTTT; cdr3_aa: CASSQVREAFF
d_call: TRBD1; v_call: TRBV2; clone_size: .; cdr3_length: 15; j_call: TRBJ1-2; cdr3_nt: TGTGCCAGCCGAGCTGGGACAGGCCCTAACTATGGCTACACCTTC; cdr3_aa: CASRAGTGPNYGYTF
d_call: .; v_call: TRBV5-6; clone_size: few; cdr3_length: 15; j_call: TRBJ2-5; cdr3_nt: TGTGCCAGCAGCCGGCGGGCACTGGGGGGAGAGACCCAGTACTTC; cdr3_aa: CASSRRALGGETQYF
d_call: TRBD2; v_call: TRBV9; clone_size: once; cdr3_length: 15; j_call: TRBJ2-1; cdr3_nt: TGTGCCAGCAGCGCTAGCGGGAGGGCCTCTGATGAGCAGTTCTTC; cdr3_aa: CASSASGRASDEQFF
d_call: .; v_call: TRBV6-1; clone_size: .; cdr3_length: 13; j_call: TRBJ1-1; cdr3_nt: TGTGCCAGCAGGAGGATCCAAAACACTGAAGCTTTCTTT; cdr3_aa: CASRRIQNTEAFF
d_call: TRBD1; v_call: TRBV6-6; clone_size: .; cdr3_length: 16; j_call: TRBJ1-1; cdr3_nt: TGTGCCAGCAGTTACTCCTACCCAGGGGGGAACACTGAAGCTTTCTTT; cdr3_aa: CASSYSYPGGNTEAFF
d_call: TRBD2; v_call: TRBV11-2; clone_size: .; cdr3_length: 15; j_call: TRBJ2-1; cdr3_nt: TGTGCCAGCAGCGCTACCCGCGGGAGAGGTCTTGAGCAGTTCTTC; cdr3_aa: CASSATRGRGLEQFF
d_call: .; v_call: TRBV27; clone_size: .; cdr3_length: 14; j_call: TRBJ1-2; cdr3_nt: TGTGCCAGCAGTTTATCTCAAGGGGCCTTTGGCTACACCTTC; cdr3_aa: CASSLSQGAFGYTF
d_call: .; v_call: TRBV6-4; clone_size: .; cdr3_length: 13; j_call: TRBJ2-2; cdr3_nt: TGTGCCAGCCACAACGGAGTCACCGGGGAACTGTTTTTT; cdr3_aa: CASHNGVTGELFF
d_call: .; v_call: TRBV28; clone_size: .; cdr3_length: 14; j_call: TRBJ2-6; cdr3_nt: TGTGCCAGCAGTGTCTATTCTGGGGCCAACGTCCTGACTTTC; cdr3_aa: CASSVYSGANVLTF
d_call: TRBD1; v_call: TRBV30; clone_size: .; cdr3_length: 13; j_call: TRBJ1-2; cdr3_nt: TGTGCCTGGAGTCTGAGACAGGGTGGGGGCTACACCTTC; cdr3_aa: CAWSLRQGGGYTF
d_call: .; v_call: TRBV7-9; clone_size: .; cdr3_length: 16; j_call: TRBJ2-5; cdr3_nt: TGTGCCAGCAGTCTAGGACTAAACTCTATTTCAGAGACCCAGTACTTC; cdr3_aa: CASSLGLNSISETQYF
d_call: .; v_call: TRBV19; clone_size: .; cdr3_length: 15; j_call: TRBJ1-1; cdr3_nt: TGTGCCAGTAGTATTGTTCCGGGGTACTACACTGAAGCTTTCTTT; cdr3_aa: CASSIVPGYYTEAFF
d_call: .; v_call: TRBV28; clone_size: .; cdr3_length: 11; j_call: TRBJ2-1; cdr3_nt: TGTGCCAGCAGTTTATCTTATGAGCAGTTCTTC; cdr3_aa: CASSLSYEQFF
d_call: .; v_call: TRBV30; clone_size: .; cdr3_length: 12; j_call: TRBJ1-2; cdr3_nt: TGTGCCTGGAGCACAGGGCCCTATGGCTACACCTTC; cdr3_aa: CAWSTGPYGYTF
d_call: TRBD2; v_call: TRBV29-1; clone_size: once; cdr3_length: 18; j_call: TRBJ2-2; cdr3_nt: TGCAGCGTGGGAGGGTTGGTAGAGGGAGGGCGTGCGTCCGGGGAGCTGTTTTTT; cdr3_aa: CSVGGLVEGGRASGELFF
d_call: TRBD2; v_call: TRBV28; clone_size: .; cdr3_length: 15; j_call: TRBJ2-7; cdr3_nt: TGTGCCAGCAGTTGGCCGCGGGAGATCTCCTACGAGCAGTACTTC; cdr3_aa: CASSWPREISYEQYF
d_call: TRBD2; v_call: TRBV28; clone_size: .; cdr3_length: 14; j_call: TRBJ2-7; cdr3_nt: TGTGCCAGCTGTCGCCTAGCGGCATCCTACGAGCAGTACTTC; cdr3_aa: CASCRLAASYEQYF
d_call: TRBD1; v_call: TRBV27; clone_size: few; cdr3_length: 14; j_call: TRBJ1-4; cdr3_nt: TGTGCCAGCAGTCCCCGGGACAGAGGTGAAAAACTGTTTTTT; cdr3_aa: CASSPRDRGEKLFF
d_call: .; v_call: TRBV7-3; clone_size: .; cdr3_length: 13; j_call: TRBJ1-1; cdr3_nt: TGTGCCAGCAGGCTGACGGGGGGCACTGAAGCTTTCTTT; cdr3_aa: CASRLTGGTEAFF
d_call: TRBD1; v_call: TRBV9; clone_size: .; cdr3_length: 13; j_call: TRBJ2-4; cdr3_nt: TGTGCCAGCAGCCGACAGGGGCGGGACATTCAGTACTTC; cdr3_aa: CASSRQGRDIQYF
d_call: TRBD1; v_call: TRBV4-3; clone_size: once; cdr3_length: 16; j_call: TRBJ1-1; cdr3_nt: TGCGCCAGCAGCCAAGGTACAGGGGCCATGAACACTGAAGCTTTCTTT; cdr3_aa: CASSQGTGAMNTEAFF
d_call: TRBD1; v_call: TRBV5-1; clone_size: .; cdr3_length: 16; j_call: TRBJ1-3; cdr3_nt: TGCGCCAGCAGCAAGGACAGGAGTTTCTCTGGAAACGCCATATATTTT; cdr3_aa: CASSKDRSFSGNAIYF
d_call: TRBD1; v_call: TRBV4-1; clone_size: .; cdr3_length: 14; j_call: TRBJ1-2; cdr3_nt: TGCGCCAGCAGCCCGTCGACAGGGATTCGAGGCTACACCTTC; cdr3_aa: CASSPSTGIRGYTF
d_call: .; v_call: TRBV4-3; clone_size: .; cdr3_length: 16; j_call: TRBJ2-3; cdr3_nt: TGCGCCAGCAGCCAAGATTCTCCCAGGGGCACAGATACGCAGTATTTT; cdr3_aa: CASSQDSPRGTDTQYF
d_call: .; v_call: TRBV20-1; clone_size: .; cdr3_length: 11; j_call: TRBJ2-3; cdr3_nt: TGCAGTGCTGTTACTGAGTATACGCAGTATTTT; cdr3_aa: CSAVTEYTQYF
d_call: .; v_call: TRBV19; clone_size: .; cdr3_length: 15; j_call: TRBJ2-2; cdr3_nt: TGTGCCAGTAGTATCATGAGGGGGTCGGGCGGGGAGCTGTTTTTT; cdr3_aa: CASSIMRGSGGELFF
d_call: TRBD1; v_call: TRBV5-6; clone_size: once; cdr3_length: 14; j_call: TRBJ2-5; cdr3_nt: TGTGCCAGCAGCGCAGGGGGCGTAGGGGAGACCCAGTACTTC; cdr3_aa: CASSAGGVGETQYF
d_call: .; v_call: TRBV6-1; clone_size: .; cdr3_length: 15; j_call: TRBJ2-7; cdr3_nt: TGTGCCAGCAGGGTTACTCATCCCTATAGCTACGAGCAGTACTTC; cdr3_aa: CASRVTHPYSYEQYF
d_call: TRBD2; v_call: TRBV7-3; clone_size: .; cdr3_length: 18; j_call: TRBJ2-3; cdr3_nt: TGTGCCAGCAGAGAGACCGGGACTAGCGGGAGGAGCACAGATACGCAGTATTTT; cdr3_aa: CASRETGTSGRSTDTQYF
d_call: .; v_call: TRBV25-1; clone_size: .; cdr3_length: 13; j_call: TRBJ1-2; cdr3_nt: TGTGCCAGCAGTGTGCGGGGGGGGACAGGCTACACCTTC; cdr3_aa: CASSVRGGTGYTF
d_call: TRBD2; v_call: TRBV19; clone_size: few; cdr3_length: 15; j_call: TRBJ2-7; cdr3_nt: TGTGCCAGTAGTCCCGGGACTAGCGGGATCTTGGAGCAGTACTTC; cdr3_aa: CASSPGTSGILEQYF
d_call: TRBD1; v_call: TRBV5-1; clone_size: .; cdr3_length: 16; j_call: TRBJ1-4; cdr3_nt: TGCGCCAGCAGCTTGGGGGGGACAGGGACTAATGAAAAACTGTTTTTT; cdr3_aa: CASSLGGTGTNEKLFF
d_call: .; v_call: TRBV5-1; clone_size: .; cdr3_length: 14; j_call: TRBJ2-7; cdr3_nt: TGCGCCAGCAGCTTCATGACAAACCCCTACGGGCAGTACTTC; cdr3_aa: CASSFMTNPYGQYF
d_call: TRBD1; v_call: TRBV11-1; clone_size: .; cdr3_length: 14; j_call: TRBJ2-2; cdr3_nt: TGTGCCAGCAACTCGGGACAGTACACCGGGGAGCTGTTTTTT; cdr3_aa: CASNSGQYTGELFF